The 7 T cell receptor beta chains in this list originate from one sample, sequenced in a study of molecular identifiers for immune sequencing clone quantification. TCRdb independently ran MiXCR on the PCR reads; one entry per CDR3 protein. The sample has some 100,000 distinct CDR3 sequences; 15% to 20% are singletons. Material for sequencing was naive CD8+ T cells from blood, with Jurkat cell RNA spiked in. Subset reported: FACS-sorted CD8+CD4-CCR7+CD45RA+ naive T cells. These receptors all stem from a human donor in good health. Some libraries in this study had Jurkat cell RNA spiked in.

This clonotype was observed at least ten times. V is TRBV20-1 and J is TRBJ2-1, with 8 bases lining up with TRBD2. Looked up from germline, CDR1 is DFQATT and CDR2 is SNEGSKA (reference sequence). V lost 3 bases and J lost 2; bases outside the gene matches: 15. The CDR3 length is 18 residues. The CDR3 DNA sequence: TGCAGTGCTAGTTACAGTGGGTACACTAGCGGACCCTACAATGAGCAGTTCTTC. Amino acid sequence: CSASYSGYTSGPYNEQFF.

As concerns this clonotype: This could be a read error, since a much larger clone is one nucleotide away. DNA for the CDR3: TGTGCCAGCGGCTTGAGGCCAGAAGAGACCCAGTACTTC. Translation: CASGLRPEETQYF. This rearrangement joins TRBV5-6 to TRBJ2-5; D not certain. The CDR3 is made up of 13 amino acids. CDR1 is SGHDT, CDR2 YYEEEE, per germline. Together with reference TRBV5-6 and TRBJ2-5, the CDR3 gives the full variable domain: DAGVTQSPTHLIKTRGQQVTLRCSPKSGHDTVSWYQQALGQGPQFIFQYYEEEERQRGNFPDRFSGHQFPNYSSELNVNALLLGDSALYLCASGLRPEETQYFGPGTRLLVL.

The sample holds many counts of this clonotype. This CDR3 reads CASSLAQRGFVSDTQYF. The CDR3 DNA reads as TGTGCCAGCAGTTTAGCGCAGAGGGGGTTTGTGTCAGATACGCAGTATTTT. The chain employs TRBV12-3 or TRBV12-4 and TRBJ2-3; weak D call: TRBD1 (6 bases). CDR3 size: 17 residues. V lost 0 bases and J 4 bases, leaving 17 bases between the germline ends.

In its sample, this clonotype was seen many times. The chain carries TRBV7-6 and TRBJ2-5; the D is unclear. The ends were cut back, 6 bases at V and 5 bases at J, with 19 bases in the middle. Germline V gene sequence: CDR1 SGHVS, CDR2 FNYEAQ. The CDR3 extends over 15 amino acids. The CDR3 sequence is CASRNPEGLRETQYF. The DNA of the CDR3 is TGTGCCAGCAGGAACCCGGAAGGGCTTCGGGAGACCCAGTACTTC.

With regard to this clonotype: This may come from a read error, since a much larger clone is one base off. This chain links TRBV19 with TRBJ2-7; possibly TRBD2 for D (6 bases). The CDR3 sequence is 13 residues long. The germline V gene encodes CDR1 LNHDA and CDR2 SQIVND (reference sequence). This chain's CDR3 is CASRQTRGNERYF. For the CDR3, the DNA is TGTGCCAGCCGCCAGACTCGGGGGAACGAGCGGTACTTC.

Concerning this clonotype: A much larger clone differs by one base, so this may be a read error. The chain is built from TRBV11-2 and TRBJ2-3, with TRBD2 identical over 7 bases. CDR3 length equals 15 residues. Germline CDR1 and CDR2: SGHAT and FQNNGV. The CDR3 DNA follows: TGTGACAGCAGCTTAGAGGGACTAAGCCCAGATACGCAGTATTTT. It yields the protein CDSSLEGLSPDTQYF.

Note on this clonotype: A much larger clone differs from this one at a single base, so this may be a read error. The rearrangement links TRBV5-1 to TRBJ2-7; D is possibly TRBD2 (5 bases). Germline CDR1 and CDR2: SGHRS and YFSETQ. This CDR3 is 14 amino acids long. V dropped 4 bases and J dropped 5 bases, with 16 bases sitting between them. The CDR3 sequence is CASSPRARANEQYF. The DNA for the CDR3 is TGCGCCAGCAGCCCGCGGGCAAGGGCGAACGAGCAGTACTTC.